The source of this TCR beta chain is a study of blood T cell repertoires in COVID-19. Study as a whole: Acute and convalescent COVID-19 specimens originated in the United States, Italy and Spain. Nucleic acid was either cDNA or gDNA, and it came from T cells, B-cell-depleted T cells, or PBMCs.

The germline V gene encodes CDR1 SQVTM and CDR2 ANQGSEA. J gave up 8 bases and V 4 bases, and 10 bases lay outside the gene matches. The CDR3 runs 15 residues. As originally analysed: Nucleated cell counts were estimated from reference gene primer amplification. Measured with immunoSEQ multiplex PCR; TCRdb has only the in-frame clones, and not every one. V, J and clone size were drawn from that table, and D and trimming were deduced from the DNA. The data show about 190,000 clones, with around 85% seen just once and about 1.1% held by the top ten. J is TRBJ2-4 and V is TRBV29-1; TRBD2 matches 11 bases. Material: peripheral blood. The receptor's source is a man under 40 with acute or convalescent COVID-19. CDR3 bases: TGCAGCGTTGGTAATAGCGGGGGGGCCACCGACATTCAGTACTTC. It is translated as CSVGNSGGATDIQYF. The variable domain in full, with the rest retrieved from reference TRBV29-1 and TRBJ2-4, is SAVISQKPSRDICQRGTSLTIQCQVDSQVTMMFWYRQQPGQSLTLIATANQGSEATYESGFVIDKFPISRPNLTFSTLTVSNMSPEDSSIYLCSVGNSGGATDIQYFGAGTRLSVL.